The rows below give T cell receptor beta chains drawn from one sample of a study of beta chain features in type 1 diabetes. The assay was immunoSEQ multiplex PCR, and TCRdb's table has in-frame clones only and misses some. The repertoire holds under 300,000 clones, with 16% as singletons. Source material: naive CD4+ T cells from blood. These TCRs come from a man aged 25-40 years with type 1 diabetes. The CDR3 runs from the conserved cysteine through the conserved F or W. Each record gives: V gene, D gene, J gene, clone size, CDR3 protein, CDR3 DNA. D genes are given only for firm matches. Size is omitted from some rows. Given values are once, few, many or a class for expanded clones.

TRBV27	-	TRBJ2-7	-	CASSLGGLNEQYF	TGTGCCAGCAGTTTAGGAGGCTTAAACGAGCAGTACTTC
TRBV25-1	-	TRBJ1-2	-	CASSGTGHYGYTF	TGTGCCAGCAGTGGAACAGGTCACTATGGCTACACCTTC
TRBV7-9	-	TRBJ2-3	-	CASFPKGADTQYF	TGTGCCAGCTTCCCTAAAGGGGCAGATACGCAGTATTTT
TRBV7-9	-	TRBJ2-1	few	CASSFLATILGNEQFF	TGTGCCAGCAGCTTCTTAGCTACCATCCTGGGGAATGAGCAGTTCTTC
TRBV2	-	TRBJ2-5	-	CASSGWTGPETQYF	TGTGCCAGCAGTGGTTGGACTGGCCCGGAGACCCAGTACTTC
TRBV29-1	-	TRBJ2-5	few	CSVGGGHPYQETQYF	TGCAGCGTTGGGGGGGGACACCCATACCAAGAGACCCAGTACTTC
TRBV29-1	-	TRBJ2-5	-	CSVAVLQSPQETQYF	TGCAGCGTTGCCGTATTACAGAGCCCTCAAGAGACCCAGTACTTC
TRBV4-2	TRBD2	TRBJ2-3	-	CASSQELAGISTDTQYF	TGTGCCAGCAGCCAAGAACTAGCGGGGATTAGCACAGATACGCAGTATTTT
TRBV6-1	-	TRBJ2-7	-	CASSEGGSISYEQYF	TGTGCCAGCAGTGAAGGCGGTTCGATTTCCTACGAGCAGTACTTC
TRBV29-1	-	TRBJ2-3	-	CSVDGGSSTDTQYF	TGCAGCGTTGATGGCGGGTCTAGCACAGATACGCAGTATTTT
TRBV5-1	-	TRBJ2-7	-	CASSLKTGEQYF	TGCGCCAGCAGCTTAAAAACCGGAGAGCAGTACTTC
TRBV7-2	TRBD2	TRBJ2-3	-	CASSPGGTSGRDTQYF	TGTGCCAGCAGCCCCGGGGGGACTAGCGGGAGGGATACGCAGTATTTT
TRBV7-7	TRBD2	TRBJ2-3	few	CASSVGTSGSTDTQYF	TGTGCTAGCAGCGTAGGGACTAGCGGGAGCACAGATACGCAGTATTTT
TRBV4-3	-	TRBJ1-2	few	CASSREPDRNGYTF	TGCGCCAGCAGCCGAGAGCCCGACAGGAATGGCTACACCTTC
TRBV27	TRBD1	TRBJ2-7	-	CASSPLDRATYEQYF	TGTGCCAGCAGTCCACTGGACAGGGCAACCTACGAGCAGTACTTC
TRBV28	TRBD1	TRBJ1-1	few	CASSLIRTGARAFF	TGTGCCAGCAGTTTAATACGTACAGGGGCGAGAGCTTTCTTT
TRBV7-2	-	TRBJ2-7	-	CASSLVKGGTYEQYF	TGTGCCAGCAGCTTAGTAAAGGGGGGAACCTACGAGCAGTACTTC
TRBV29-1	-	TRBJ2-3	few	CSVVGGFSTDTQYF	TGCAGCGTTGTCGGGGGCTTTAGCACAGATACGCAGTATTTT
TRBV28	-	TRBJ2-1	few	CASSLTRREQFF	TGTGCCAGCAGTCTGACTAGGAGGGAGCAGTTCTTC
TRBV28	-	TRBJ2-1	-	CASSLRTQGREYNEQFF	TGTGCCAGCAGTTTGAGGACGCAGGGGCGGGAGTACAATGAGCAGTTCTTC
TRBV29-1	-	TRBJ2-1	few	CSARAIRGTEQFF	TGCAGCGCTCGCGCTATCAGGGGAACTGAGCAGTTCTTC
TRBV6-1	-	TRBJ1-2	-	CASSLGTGYGYTF	TGTGCCAGCAGCCTCGGGACGGGCTATGGCTACACCTTC
TRBV9	TRBD2	TRBJ2-3	-	CASSMTSGHTDTQYF	TGTGCCAGCAGCATGACTAGCGGGCACACAGATACGCAGTATTTT
TRBV15	-	TRBJ2-7	-	CATSRGPGQNYEQYF	TGTGCCACCAGCAGAGGTCCCGGGCAAAACTACGAGCAGTACTTC
TRBV21-1	-	TRBJ1-4	-	CASSNRTGFWEKLFF	TGTGCCAGCAGCAACCGGACAGGCTTTTGGGAAAAACTGTTTTTT
TRBV7-9	-	TRBJ2-5	-	CASSLKETQYF	TGTGCCAGCAGCTTGAAAGAGACCCAGTACTTC
TRBV28	TRBD1	TRBJ2-6	few	CASSLLDRGANVLTF	TGTGCCAGCAGTTTATTAGACAGGGGTGCCAACGTCCTGACTTTC
TRBV4-2	-	TRBJ2-7	-	CASSQETYEQYF	TGTGCCAGCAGCCAGGAGACCTACGAGCAGTACTTC
TRBV9	-	TRBJ1-1	-	CASSVGHSFEAFF	TGTGCCAGCAGCGTAGGTCACAGCTTCGAAGCTTTCTTT
TRBV10-3	-	TRBJ2-1	-	CAISEQGNNEQFF	TGTGCCATCAGTGAACAGGGCAACAATGAGCAGTTCTTC
TRBV9	TRBD1	TRBJ2-5	-	CASSESQGAETQYF	TGTGCCAGCAGCGAATCACAGGGGGCCGAGACCCAGTACTTC
TRBV30	TRBD2	TRBJ2-1	few	CAWSASTSGEQFF	TGTGCCTGGAGTGCTTCCACTAGCGGGGAGCAGTTCTTC
TRBV5-1	TRBD1	TRBJ2-5	few	CASSYGQGEETQYF	TGCGCCAGCAGCTACGGACAGGGTGAAGAGACCCAGTACTTC
TRBV15	-	TRBJ2-1	-	CATSRGVSPGFF	TGTGCCACCAGCAGAGGGGTCTCTCCGGGGTTCTTC
TRBV20-1	-	TRBJ1-5	few	CSAGRRQQHF	TGCAGTGCTGGTAGGAGACAACAGCATTTT
TRBV7-2	-	TRBJ2-7	-	CASSFSPREQYF	TGTGCCAGCAGCTTTTCCCCCCGAGAGCAGTACTTC
TRBV29-1	-	TRBJ2-7	few	CSVAGQRIQSNEQYF	TGCAGCGTTGCAGGACAGCGGATCCAATCGAACGAGCAGTACTTC
TRBV29-1	-	TRBJ2-7	-	CSVVRTSSYEQYF	TGCAGCGTGGTCAGGACGAGCTCCTACGAGCAGTACTTC
TRBV5-4	-	TRBJ1-1	few	CASSLAGRAGSTEAFF	TGTGCCAGCAGCTTGGCGGGTCGGGCAGGAAGCACTGAAGCTTTCTTT
TRBV4-2	TRBD2	TRBJ2-7	-	CASSRGGTLYEQYF	TGTGCCAGCAGCAGGGGAGGGACGCTCTACGAGCAGTACTTC
TRBV2	TRBD1	TRBJ2-7	few	CASSPGQGAQGEQYF	TGTGCCAGCAGTCCCGGACAGGGGGCGCAGGGCGAGCAGTACTTC
TRBV4-1	-	TRBJ1-4	-	CASSQDSQQARERIF	TGCGCCAGCAGCCAAGATTCCCAACAGGCAAGGGAACGGATTTTT
TRBV7-2	TRBD1	TRBJ1-2	-	CASSGTGDYGYTF	TGTGCCAGCAGCGGGACAGGGGATTATGGCTACACCTTC
TRBV11-2	-	TRBJ2-5	few	CASRHEETQYF	TGTGCCAGCAGACACGAAGAGACCCAGTACTTC
TRBV5-4	-	TRBJ1-1	-	CASSLVGTNTEAFF	TGTGCCAGCAGCTTGGTAGGGACAAACACTGAAGCTTTCTTT
TRBV7-2	-	TRBJ2-1	few	CASSRRPEGEQFF	TGTGCCAGCAGCCGTAGACCAGAGGGTGAGCAGTTCTTC
TRBV7-9	-	TRBJ2-5	once	CASSRPSETQYF	TGTGCCAGCAGCCGCCCTTCGGAGACCCAGTACTTC
TRBV25-1	TRBD2	TRBJ2-7	-	CASSEIGLAGAYEQYF	TGTGCCAGCAGTGAGATAGGACTAGCGGGGGCCTACGAGCAGTACTTC
TRBV7-9	-	TRBJ2-7	few	CASDTAGSRIGEQYF	TGTGCCAGCGACACAGCTGGGTCCAGAATCGGCGAGCAGTACTTC
TRBV7-2	TRBD2	TRBJ2-3	-	CASSLGGLAGGGTDTQYF	TGTGCCAGCAGCTTAGGAGGACTAGCGGGAGGTGGAACAGATACGCAGTATTTT
TRBV5-1	-	TRBJ2-1	-	CATLPERVTPNEQFF	TGCGCCACCCTACCTGAGCGGGTCACCCCAAATGAGCAGTTCTTC
TRBV27	-	TRBJ2-7	-	CASSLVGWPEQYF	TGTGCCAGCAGTTTAGTAGGGTGGCCCGAGCAGTACTTC
TRBV4-1	TRBD1	TRBJ2-7	-	CASSLGTGAYEQYF	TGCGCCAGCAGCCTTGGGACAGGCGCCTACGAGCAGTACTTC
TRBV18	-	TRBJ2-7	-	CASSPPNREGYEQYF	TGTGCCAGCTCACCACCTAACAGGGAGGGGTACGAGCAGTACTTC